The 18 T cell receptor beta chains reported below all come from one sample, sequenced in a study of CXCR3-negative and CXCR3-positive naive CD8 T cells. Study results and limitations: Hydrophobicity of TRB CDR3s was greater in CXCR3-positive naive cells than in CXCR3-negative naive cells.

The libraries of TRB cDNA were constructed through 5' RACE using UMI labels. TCRdb reprocessed the 5' RACE reads; each CDR3 protein has one entry and no DNA is given. The sample holds some 120,000 distinct CDR3 sequences. Antigen specificity for these receptors is unknown. Sequences were obtained from naive CXCR3+ CD8+ T cells from blood. Regarding subset: CD45RO-CCR7+CD27+CD95- naive CD8+ T cells expressing CXCR3 (TNR3+). The receptors shown here come from a human donor in good health. Some clones in this sample may be carry-over from other donors' samples.

The chain carries TRBV7-2 and TRBJ1-5. The CDR3 length is 17 residues. CDR1 is SGHTA, CDR2 FQGNSA, per germline. Here the CDR3 reads CASSLGPGLETGQPQHF.

The genes are TRBV7-9 and TRBJ1-1; the TCRdb call, TRBD1, lacks DNA for checking. The CDR3 loop spans 14 amino acids. Germline values: CDR1 SEHNR, CDR2 FQNEAQ (reference sequence). CDR3 sequence reads: CASSVPGQGSEAFF.

This sequence joins TRBV6-5 and TRBJ2-7; the D gene TCRdb calls, TRBD2, cannot be checked with no DNA. Germline CDR1 reads MNHEY; CDR2 reads SVGAGI. CDR3 length: 16 amino acids. The CDR3 sequence: CASSYGLEGFKDEQYF.

J is TRBJ2-1 and V is TRBV14; TCRdb calls TRBD2, which cannot be checked without DNA. The CDR3 consists of 16 residues. The germline V gene encodes CDR1 SGHDN and CDR2 FVKESK. CDR3 amino acids: CASSLYVRENDNEQFF.

V is TRBV7-8 and J is TRBJ2-1; TCRdb designates TRBD1, a call that cannot be tested without DNA. CDR1 SGHVS and CDR2 FQNEAQ come from the germline V gene. The CDR3 loop spans 15 amino acids. The CDR3 here is CASSFPGPGFDEQFF.

The gene calls are TRBV5-6 and TRBJ2-3; TCRdb's D call, TRBD1, is unchecked because there is no DNA. The CDR3 is made up of 14 amino acids. CDR1 and CDR2 from the germline V gene are SGHDT and YYEEEE. The CDR3 here is CASSPGFNTDTQYF. The full variable domain, in which reference TRBV5-6 and TRBJ2-3 provide the parts outside the CDR3, is DAGVTQSPTHLIKTRGQQVTLRCSPKSGHDTVSWYQQALGQGPQFIFQYYEEEERQRGNFPDRFSGHQFPNYSSELNVNALLLGDSALYLCASSPGFNTDTQYFGPGTRLTVL.

This chain links TRBV5-1 with TRBJ2-7; with no DNA, the TCRdb D assignment of TRBD1 cannot be verified. The CDR3 length is 16 residues. Per the germline V gene, CDR1 is SGHRS and CDR2 is YFSETQ. The CDR3 spells CASSYGTGGASGEQYF.

The chain recombines TRBV15 with TRBJ2-7; TCRdb lists TRBD1, though no DNA is available to test this call. Germline CDR1 and CDR2: LNHNV and YYDKDF (reference sequence). The CDR3 has 16 amino acids. CDR3 protein: CATSLTGTGKGRQQYF.

Here the CDR3 reads CSVILAGGDSYNEQFF. This chain joins TRBV29-1 and TRBJ2-1; TCRdb's D call of TRBD2 is untestable without DNA. This CDR3 contains 16 residues. From germline, CDR1 is SQVTM and CDR2 ANQGSEA.

The chain couples TRBV29-1 to TRBJ2-3; TCRdb picks TRBD2, but there is no DNA to check that call. CDR1 SQVTM and CDR2 ANQGSEA come from the germline V gene. The CDR3 extends over 12 amino acids. CDR3 loop: CSQGLGEDTQYF.

The chain couples TRBV4-3 to TRBJ1-2; TCRdb's D call of TRBD1 is untestable without DNA. Germline CDR1 reads LGHNA; CDR2 reads YSLEER. The CDR3 is 14 amino acids. The CDR3: CASSQAGQAYGYTF.

The V call is TRBV9, the J call TRBJ1-2. The CDR3 runs to 16 residues. CDR1 SGDLS and CDR2 YYNGEE come from the germline V gene. The CDR3: CASSVEAAGSFYGYTF. The complete variable domain, with remaining parts taken from reference TRBV9 and TRBJ1-2, reads DSGVTQTPKHLITATGQRVTLRCSPRSGDLSVYWYQQSLDQGLQFLIQYYNGEERAKGNILERFSAQQFPDLHSELNLSSLELGDSALYFCASSVEAAGSFYGYTFGSGTRLTVV.

The chain employs TRBV29-1 and TRBJ2-1; TCRdb returns TRBD2, unconfirmable since there is no DNA. CDR1 SQVTM and CDR2 ANQGSEA come from the germline V gene. This CDR3 contains 14 residues. CDR3: CSTSGEVSYNEQFF.

The chain carries TRBV7-9 and TRBJ1-2. Looked up from germline, CDR1 is SEHNR and CDR2 is FQNEAQ (reference sequence). The CDR3 spans 15 residues. The CDR3 region is CASSLETSRLDGYTF.

This chain uses TRBV7-6 with TRBJ2-7; the D gene TCRdb calls, TRBD2, cannot be checked with no DNA. The germline gives CDR1 SGHVS, CDR2 FNYEAQ. CDR3 length equals 15 residues. The CDR3 protein is CASSLFRSSGTEQYF.

V usage is TRBV20-1 and J usage is TRBJ2-7; TCRdb outputs TRBD2, but without DNA this stays unchecked. This CDR3 is built from 12 residues. Germline V gives CDR1 DFQATT, CDR2 SNEGSKA (reference sequence). The CDR3 loop is CSATSGGYEQYF.

This chain joins TRBV4-3 and TRBJ2-1; there is no DNA to check the TCRdb D call of TRBD1. Per the germline V gene, CDR1 is LGHNA and CDR2 is YSLEER. This CDR3 comprises 16 residues. This CDR3 reads CASSQDGGRAYNEQFF.

This sequence joins TRBV5-5 and TRBJ2-7. Per the germline V gene, CDR1 is SGHKS and CDR2 is YYEKEE (reference sequence). The CDR3 runs to 13 residues. The CDR3 region is CASSLEMIYEQYF.